The source of this TCR beta chain is a study of cytomegalovirus exposure and HLA in healthy donors. The study, taken as a whole, reports: There were three CMV-associated chains whose specificity for CMV antigens was confirmed in vitro. Most TCR sequences proved rare, with some public TCRs found in many donors. Among TCR beta chains, those listed as cytomegalovirus-associated numbered some 170.

Germline V lookup: CDR1 LGHNA, CDR2 YSLEER. The CDR3 extends over 17 amino acids. Trimming removed 0 bases at V and 2 bases at J, with 17 bases between. About this clone itself: No antigen is known for it.

Assay used: immunoSEQ multiplex PCR; TCRdb lists only in-frame clones, some missing. The sample shows around 80,000 clones, 85% to 95% of them seen only once. Sample: PBMCs. J is TRBJ2-7 and V is TRBV4-3, with D maybe TRBD2 (5 bases). The sequence came from a young woman in good health and CMV-seronegative. The CDR3 here is CASSQDWGAHRTYEQYF. The CDR3 DNA follows: TGCGCCAGCAGCCAAGATTGGGGAGCTCATCGCACCTACGAGCAGTACTTC.